Listed below are T cell receptor beta chains from one sample, sequenced in a study of CD4 T cells in relation to SARS-CoV-2 and coronaviruses. TCRdb's table, derived via immunoSEQ multiplex PCR, lists solely in-frame clones and lacks some. The sample comprises about 65,000 clones, about 87% of which are singletons, and 1.6% rests with the top ten. The specimen sequenced was memory CD4+ T cells from PBMCs. The receptors originated from a human donor in good health. The CDR3 runs from the conserved cysteine through the conserved F or W. Rows may omit the clone size; those that give it use once, few, many or a size class.

V: TRBV4-3
J: TRBJ1-4
size: .
CDR3: CASSQDRAAGEKLFF

V: TRBV12-5
J: TRBJ1-3
size: .
CDR3: CASGTTGSSGNTIYF

V: TRBV5-1
J: TRBJ1-3
size: few
CDR3: CASSLLDRSIGNTIYF

V: TRBV6-5
J: TRBJ2-5
size: once
CDR3: CASRPGTAVGETQYF

V: TRBV19
J: TRBJ1-5
size: once
CDR3: CASSISRTNQPQHF

V: TRBV29-1
J: TRBJ2-3
size: .
CDR3: CSAMGGSTDTQYF

V: TRBV28
J: TRBJ2-2
size: .
CDR3: CASSFEGTGELFF

V: TRBV29-1
J: TRBJ2-1
size: .
CDR3: CSAGTSGGAFEQFF

V: TRBV11-2
J: TRBJ2-5
size: .
CDR3: CASSFISWGSSYQETQYF

V: TRBV6-5
J: TRBJ1-1
size: .
CDR3: CASSLTGERMNTEAFF

V: TRBV18
J: TRBJ2-7
size: .
CDR3: CASSLQGWYEQYF

V: TRBV5-1
J: TRBJ2-5
size: .
CDR3: CASSFGQEQETQYF

V: TRBV28
J: TRBJ2-7
size: .
CDR3: CASTGDRYEQYF

V: TRBV6-5
J: TRBJ2-1
size: .
CDR3: CASSLAYNEQFF

V: TRBV6-1
J: TRBJ2-2
size: few
CDR3: CASSERQGWAGELFF

V: TRBV20-1
J: TRBJ2-1
size: .
CDR3: CSAGEQFF

V: TRBV30
J: TRBJ2-2
size: .
CDR3: CAWSTTGELFF

V: TRBV20-1
J: TRBJ1-1
size: .
CDR3: CSASWSGLNTEAFF

V: TRBV6-5
J: TRBJ1-5
size: .
CDR3: CASSYSRQEDQPQHF

V: TRBV5-3
J: TRBJ2-4
size: .
CDR3: CARSCGAVIPIAKNIQYF

V: TRBV10-2
J: TRBJ2-6
size: .
CDR3: CASQGQGGSGANVLTF

V: TRBV10-1
J: TRBJ2-7
size: once
CDR3: CASKTRLAGTYEQYF

V: TRBV4-1
J: TRBJ1-1
size: .
CDR3: CASSRGQGFGTEAFF

V: TRBV5-1
J: TRBJ2-7
size: .
CDR3: CASSLLAGGPGTYEQYF

V: TRBV7-9
J: TRBJ2-1
size: .
CDR3: CASTYEGGRYNEQFF

V: TRBV28
J: TRBJ1-3
size: .
CDR3: CAIRGGSGNTIYF

V: TRBV7-9
J: TRBJ1-1
size: once
CDR3: CASSSGGYLNTEAFF

V: TRBV28
J: TRBJ1-3
size: once
CDR3: CASSAWGQGWRNTIYF

V: TRBV7-3
J: TRBJ2-7
size: .
CDR3: CASSPGQGRGSYEQYF

V: TRBV7-2
J: TRBJ2-5
size: .
CDR3: CASSPTSGVETQYF

V: TRBV5-1
J: TRBJ2-5
size: .
CDR3: CASSPRFSGGGSRETQYF

V: TRBV28
J: TRBJ1-6
size: .
CDR3: CASETAVYNSPLHF

V: TRBV7-2
J: TRBJ2-7
size: .
CDR3: CASSLGRPYEQYF

V: TRBV5-5
J: TRBJ1-3
size: .
CDR3: CASSLQGGLENTIYF

V: TRBV11-1
J: TRBJ2-7
size: few
CDR3: CASSSDRSTYEQYF

V: TRBV19
J: TRBJ1-1
size: .
CDR3: CASSPRGQGSTEAFF

V: TRBV18
J: TRBJ2-1
size: .
CDR3: CASSPPGREQFF

V: TRBV28
J: TRBJ1-5
size: .
CDR3: CASSYPLVTVKVGQPQHF

V: TRBV5-1
J: TRBJ2-3
size: .
CDR3: CASSQGHRSSTDTQYF

V: TRBV5-5
J: TRBJ2-7
size: .
CDR3: CASSLGLQGYEQYF

V: TRBV7-8
J: TRBJ2-7
size: .
CDR3: CASSLRQASYEQYF

V: TRBV2
J: TRBJ1-3
size: .
CDR3: CASSESAGNTIYF

V: TRBV6-1
J: TRBJ2-3
size: once
CDR3: CASSDAGLKDTQYF

V: TRBV5-1
J: TRBJ2-7
size: .
CDR3: CASSAPGQGSYEQYF

V: TRBV7-8
J: TRBJ2-5
size: .
CDR3: CASSAQTGETQYF

V: TRBV5-1
J: TRBJ1-1
size: .
CDR3: CASSLSVGAPTEAFF

V: TRBV19
J: TRBJ1-5
size: .
CDR3: CASRPYRDSNQPQHF

V: TRBV18
J: TRBJ1-3
size: .
CDR3: CASSPQGFSGNTIYF

V: TRBV7-3
J: TRBJ2-5
size: .
CDR3: CASSLGGMGTQYF

V: TRBV30
J: TRBJ2-1
size: .
CDR3: CAWGDGAYNEQFF

V: TRBV10-3
J: TRBJ1-5
size: .
CDR3: CAISKTDRGPNQPQHF

V: TRBV5-4
J: TRBJ1-1
size: .
CDR3: CASSLGPNTEAFF

V: TRBV9
J: TRBJ2-5
size: once
CDR3: CASSGVAGDLQETQYF

V: TRBV9
J: TRBJ2-7
size: .
CDR3: CASSEGVDEQYF